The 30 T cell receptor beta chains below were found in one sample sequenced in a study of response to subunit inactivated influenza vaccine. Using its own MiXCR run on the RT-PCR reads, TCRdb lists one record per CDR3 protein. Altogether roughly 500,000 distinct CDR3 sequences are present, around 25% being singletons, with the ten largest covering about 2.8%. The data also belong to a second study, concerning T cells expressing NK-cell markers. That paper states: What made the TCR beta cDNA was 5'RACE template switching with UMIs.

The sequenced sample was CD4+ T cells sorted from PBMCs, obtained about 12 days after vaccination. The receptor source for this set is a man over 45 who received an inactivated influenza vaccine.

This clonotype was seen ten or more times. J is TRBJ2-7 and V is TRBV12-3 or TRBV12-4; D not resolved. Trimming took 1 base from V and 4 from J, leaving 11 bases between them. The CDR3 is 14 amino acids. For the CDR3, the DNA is TGTGCCAGCAGTTTAGGCGGAGATATTTACGAGCAGTACTTC. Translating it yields CASSLGGDIYEQYF.

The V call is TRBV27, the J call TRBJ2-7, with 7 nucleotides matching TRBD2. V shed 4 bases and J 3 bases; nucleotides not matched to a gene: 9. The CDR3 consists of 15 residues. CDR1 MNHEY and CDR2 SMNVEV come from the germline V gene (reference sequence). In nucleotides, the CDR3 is TGTGCCAGCAGTTCTCGGGCGGGAGAACACTACGAGCAGTACTTC. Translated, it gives CASSSRAGEHYEQYF.

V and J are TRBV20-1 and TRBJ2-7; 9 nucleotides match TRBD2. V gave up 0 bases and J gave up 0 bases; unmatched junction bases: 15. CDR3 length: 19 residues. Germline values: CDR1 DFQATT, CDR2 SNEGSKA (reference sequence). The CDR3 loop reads CSARDRWASGITSSYEQYF. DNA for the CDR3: TGCAGTGCTAGAGATCGATGGGCTAGCGGGATTACTAGCTCCTACGAGCAGTACTTC.

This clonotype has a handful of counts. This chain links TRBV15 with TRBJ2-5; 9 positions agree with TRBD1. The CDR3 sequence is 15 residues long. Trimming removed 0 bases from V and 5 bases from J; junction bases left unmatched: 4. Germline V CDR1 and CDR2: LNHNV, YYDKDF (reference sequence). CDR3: CATSRDYRGRETQYF. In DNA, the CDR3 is TGTGCCACCAGCAGAGATTACAGGGGGCGTGAGACCCAGTACTTC. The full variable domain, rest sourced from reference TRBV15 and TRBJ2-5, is DAMVIQNPRYQVTQFGKPVTLSCSQTLNHNVMYWYQQKSSQAPKLLFHYYDKDFNNEADTPDNFQSRRPNTSFCFLDIRSPGLGDTAMYLCATSRDYRGRETQYFGPGTRLLVL.

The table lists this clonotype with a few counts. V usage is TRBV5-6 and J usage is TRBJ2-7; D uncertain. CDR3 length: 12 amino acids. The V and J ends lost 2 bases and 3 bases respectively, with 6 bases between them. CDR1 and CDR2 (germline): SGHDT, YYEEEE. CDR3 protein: CASSLINYEQYF. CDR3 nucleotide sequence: TGTGCCAGCAGCTTAATTAACTACGAGCAGTACTTC.

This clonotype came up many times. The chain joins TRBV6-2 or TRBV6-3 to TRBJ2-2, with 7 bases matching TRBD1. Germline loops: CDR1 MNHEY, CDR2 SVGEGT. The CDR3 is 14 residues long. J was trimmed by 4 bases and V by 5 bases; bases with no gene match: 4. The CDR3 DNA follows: TGTGCCAGCAGTCGACAGGGTTCCACCGGGGAGCTGTTTTTT. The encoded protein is CASSRQGSTGELFF.

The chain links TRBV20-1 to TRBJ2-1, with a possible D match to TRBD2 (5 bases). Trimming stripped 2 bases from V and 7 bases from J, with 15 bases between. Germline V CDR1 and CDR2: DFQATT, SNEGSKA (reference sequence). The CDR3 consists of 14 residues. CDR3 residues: CSARRESPRNEQFF. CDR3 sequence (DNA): TGCAGTGCTAGAAGGGAGTCCCCAAGGAATGAGCAGTTCTTC.

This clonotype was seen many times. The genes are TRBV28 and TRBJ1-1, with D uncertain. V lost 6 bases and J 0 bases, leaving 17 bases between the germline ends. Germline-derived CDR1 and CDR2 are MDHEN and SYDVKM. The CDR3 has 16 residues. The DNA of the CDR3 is TGTGCCAGCAGCCCTGGGATGTGGAGATTGAACACTGAAGCTTTCTTT. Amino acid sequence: CASSPGMWRLNTEAFF. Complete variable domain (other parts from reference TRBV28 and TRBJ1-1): DVKVTQSSRYLVKRTGEKVFLECVQDMDHENMFWYRQDPGLGLRLIYFSYDVKMKEKGDIPEGYSVSREKKERFSLILESASTNQTSMYLCASSPGMWRLNTEAFFGQGTRLTVV.

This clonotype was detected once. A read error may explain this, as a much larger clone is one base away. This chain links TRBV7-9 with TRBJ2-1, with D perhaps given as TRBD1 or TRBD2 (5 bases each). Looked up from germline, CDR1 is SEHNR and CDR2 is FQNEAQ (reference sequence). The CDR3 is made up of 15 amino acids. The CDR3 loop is CGSSLGTASYNEQFF. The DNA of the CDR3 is TGTGGCAGCAGCTTAGGGACGGCCTCCTACAATGAGCAGTTCTTC. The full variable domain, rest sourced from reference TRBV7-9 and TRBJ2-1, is DTGVSQNPRHKITKRGQNVTFRCDPISEHNRLYWYRQTLGQGPEFLTYFQNEAQLEKSRLLSDRFSAERPKGSFSTLEIQRTEQGDSAMYLCGSSLGTASYNEQFFGPGTRLTVL.

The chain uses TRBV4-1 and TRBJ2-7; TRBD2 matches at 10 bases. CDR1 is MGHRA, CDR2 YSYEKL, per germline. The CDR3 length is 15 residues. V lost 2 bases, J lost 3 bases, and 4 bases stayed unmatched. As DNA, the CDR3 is TGCGCCAGCAGCCAAAGCGGGGGGGCCGGCTACGAGCAGTACTTC. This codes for CASSQSGGAGYEQYF.

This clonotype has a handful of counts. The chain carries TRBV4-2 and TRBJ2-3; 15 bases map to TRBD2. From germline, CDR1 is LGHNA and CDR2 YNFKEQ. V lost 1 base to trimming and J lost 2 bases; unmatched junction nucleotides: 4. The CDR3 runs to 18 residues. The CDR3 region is CASSQGTSGGASTDTQYF. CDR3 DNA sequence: TGTGCCAGCAGCCAAGGGACTAGCGGGGGGGCGTCCACAGATACGCAGTATTTT.

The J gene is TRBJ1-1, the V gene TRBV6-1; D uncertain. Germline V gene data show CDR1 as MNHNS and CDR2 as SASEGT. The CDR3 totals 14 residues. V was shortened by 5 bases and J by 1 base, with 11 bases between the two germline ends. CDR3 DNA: TGTGCCAGCAGTCCGACCTTACGGAACACTGAAGCTTTCTTT. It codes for CASSPTLRNTEAFF.

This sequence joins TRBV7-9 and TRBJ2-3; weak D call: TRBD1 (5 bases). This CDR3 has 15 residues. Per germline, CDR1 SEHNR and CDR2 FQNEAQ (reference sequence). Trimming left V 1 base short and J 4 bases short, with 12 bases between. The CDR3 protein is CASSLGQSWADTQYF. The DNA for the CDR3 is TGTGCCAGCAGCTTAGGACAGTCATGGGCAGATACGCAGTATTTT.

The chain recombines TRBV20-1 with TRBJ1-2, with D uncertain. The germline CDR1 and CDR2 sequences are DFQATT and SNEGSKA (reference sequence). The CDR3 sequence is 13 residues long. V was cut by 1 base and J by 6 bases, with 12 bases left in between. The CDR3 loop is CSARVQTENGYTF. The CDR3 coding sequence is TGCAGTGCTAGAGTCCAAACAGAGAATGGCTACACCTTC.

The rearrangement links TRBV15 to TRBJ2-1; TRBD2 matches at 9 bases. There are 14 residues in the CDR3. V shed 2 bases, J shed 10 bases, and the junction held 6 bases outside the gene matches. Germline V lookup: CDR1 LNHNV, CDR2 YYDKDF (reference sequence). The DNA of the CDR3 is TGTGCCACCAGCAGAATAGCGGGAGCTAGCGAGCAGTTCTTC. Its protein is CATSRIAGASEQFF. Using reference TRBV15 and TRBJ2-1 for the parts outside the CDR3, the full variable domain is DAMVIQNPRYQVTQFGKPVTLSCSQTLNHNVMYWYQQKSSQAPKLLFHYYDKDFNNEADTPDNFQSRRPNTSFCFLDIRSPGLGDTAMYLCATSRIAGASEQFFGPGTRLTVL.

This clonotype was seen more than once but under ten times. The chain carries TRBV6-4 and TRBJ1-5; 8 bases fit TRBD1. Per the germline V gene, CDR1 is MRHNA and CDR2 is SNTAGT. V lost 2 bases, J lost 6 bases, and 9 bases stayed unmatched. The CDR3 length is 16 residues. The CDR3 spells CASSDPKDREVQPQHF. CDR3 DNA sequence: TGTGCCAGCAGTGACCCCAAGGACAGGGAAGTTCAGCCCCAGCATTTT.

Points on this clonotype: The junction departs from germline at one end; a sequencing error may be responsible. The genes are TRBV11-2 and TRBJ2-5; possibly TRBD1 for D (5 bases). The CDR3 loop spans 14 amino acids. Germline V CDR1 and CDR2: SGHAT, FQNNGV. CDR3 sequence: CASNLDHRQETQYF. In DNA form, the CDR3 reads TGTGCCAGCAACTTAGATCACAGGCAAGAGACCCAGTACTTC.

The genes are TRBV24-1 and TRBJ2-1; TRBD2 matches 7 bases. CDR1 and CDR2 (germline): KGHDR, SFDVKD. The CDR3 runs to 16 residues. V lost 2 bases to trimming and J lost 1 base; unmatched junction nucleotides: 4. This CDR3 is CATSDSSGKSYNEQFF. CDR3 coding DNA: TGTGCCACCAGTGATTCCAGCGGGAAGTCCTACAATGAGCAGTTCTTC.

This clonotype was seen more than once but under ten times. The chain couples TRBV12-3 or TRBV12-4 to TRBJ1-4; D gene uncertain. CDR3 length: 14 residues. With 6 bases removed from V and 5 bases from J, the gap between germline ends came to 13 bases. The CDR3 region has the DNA TGTGCCAGCAGCCAAGGACGCGTAAATGAAAAACTGTTTTTT. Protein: CASSQGRVNEKLFF.

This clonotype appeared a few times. CDR3 DNA: TGTGCCAGCAGACATTACGGGTCCATGAACACCGGGGAGCTGTTTTTT. Encoded protein: CASRHYGSMNTGELFF. The chain uses TRBV3-1 and TRBJ2-2, with D unresolved. Germline CDR1 LGHDT, CDR2 YNNKEL (reference sequence). The V end was cut by 6 bases, the J end by 1 base, with 15 bases between. The CDR3 consists of 16 residues. Looking up the rest from reference TRBV3-1 and TRBJ2-2 gives the full variable domain: DTAVSQTPKYLVTQMGNDKSIKCEQNLGHDTMYWYKQDSKKFLKIMFSYNNKELIINETVPNRFSPKSPDKAHLNLHINSLELGDSAVYFCASRHYGSMNTGELFFGEGSRLTVL.

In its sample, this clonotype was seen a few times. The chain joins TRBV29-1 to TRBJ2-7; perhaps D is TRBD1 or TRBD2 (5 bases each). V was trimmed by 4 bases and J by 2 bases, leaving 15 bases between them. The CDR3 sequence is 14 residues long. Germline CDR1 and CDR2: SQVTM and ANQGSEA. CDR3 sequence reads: CSVGSRDRTYEQYF. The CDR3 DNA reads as TGCAGCGTTGGAAGCCGGGACCGAACCTACGAGCAGTACTTC.

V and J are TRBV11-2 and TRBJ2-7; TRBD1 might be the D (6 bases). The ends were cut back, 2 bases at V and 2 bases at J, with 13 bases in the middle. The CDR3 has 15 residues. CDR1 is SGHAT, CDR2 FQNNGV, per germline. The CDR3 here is CASSLQGSVTYEQYF. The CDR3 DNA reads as TGTGCCAGCAGCTTACAGGGGAGCGTAACCTACGAGCAGTACTTC.

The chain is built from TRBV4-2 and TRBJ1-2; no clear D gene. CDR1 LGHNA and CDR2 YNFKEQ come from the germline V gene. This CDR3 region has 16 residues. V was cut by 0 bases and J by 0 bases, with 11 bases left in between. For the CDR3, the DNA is TGTGCCAGCAGCCAAGATAGGAAGAGGTCTAACTATGGCTACACCTTC. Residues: CASSQDRKRSNYGYTF.

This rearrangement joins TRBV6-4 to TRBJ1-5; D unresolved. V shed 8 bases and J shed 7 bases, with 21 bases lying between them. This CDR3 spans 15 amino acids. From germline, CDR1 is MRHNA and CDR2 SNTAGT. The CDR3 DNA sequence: TGTGCCAGCTCGGCTAGGGTGCGGGCTGGACAGCCCCAGCATTTT. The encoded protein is CASSARVRAGQPQHF.

The CDR3 here is CASSQAYWTVGTDTQYF. CDR3 DNA: TGCGCCAGCAGCCAAGCGTACTGGACAGTGGGCACAGATACGCAGTATTTT. The gene calls are TRBV4-3 and TRBJ2-3; D perhaps matches TRBD1 (6 bases). V dropped 1 base and J dropped 1 base, with 15 bases sitting between them. Germline CDR1 and CDR2: LGHNA and YSLEER. The CDR3 sequence is 17 residues long.

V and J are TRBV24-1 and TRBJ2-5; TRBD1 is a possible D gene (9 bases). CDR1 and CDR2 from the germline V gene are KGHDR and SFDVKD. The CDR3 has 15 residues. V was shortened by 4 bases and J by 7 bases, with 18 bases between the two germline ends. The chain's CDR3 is CATSDTGTGTRTQYF. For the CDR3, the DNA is TGTGCCACCAGTGACACCGGGACAGGGACTAGGACCCAGTACTTC.

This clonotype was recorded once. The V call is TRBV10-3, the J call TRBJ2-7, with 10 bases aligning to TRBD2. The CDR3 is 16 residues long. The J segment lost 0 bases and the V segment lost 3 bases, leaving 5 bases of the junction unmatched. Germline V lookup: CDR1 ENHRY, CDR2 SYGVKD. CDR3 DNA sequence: TGTGCCATCAGTGACACCGGGACTAGCGTCTCCTACGAGCAGTACTTC. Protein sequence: CAISDTGTSVSYEQYF.

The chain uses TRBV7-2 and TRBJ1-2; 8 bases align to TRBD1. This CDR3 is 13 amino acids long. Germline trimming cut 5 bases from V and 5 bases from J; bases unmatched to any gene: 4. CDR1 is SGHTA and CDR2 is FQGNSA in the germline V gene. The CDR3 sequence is CASSPQGAYGYTF. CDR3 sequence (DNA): TGTGCCAGCAGCCCCCAGGGGGCGTATGGCTACACCTTC. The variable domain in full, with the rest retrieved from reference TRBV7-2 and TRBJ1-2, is GAGVSQSPSNKVTEKGKDVELRCDPISGHTALYWYRQSLGQGLEFLIYFQGNSAPDKSGLPSDRFSAERTGGSVSTLTIQRTQQEDSAVYLCASSPQGAYGYTFGSGTRLTVV.

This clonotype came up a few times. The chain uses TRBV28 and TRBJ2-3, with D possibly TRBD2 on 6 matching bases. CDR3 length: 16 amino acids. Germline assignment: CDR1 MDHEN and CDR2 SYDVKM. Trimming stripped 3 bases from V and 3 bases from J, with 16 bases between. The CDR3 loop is CASSLEGQRRTDTQYF. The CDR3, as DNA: TGTGCCAGCAGTTTGGAGGGCCAAAGAAGGACAGATACGCAGTATTTT. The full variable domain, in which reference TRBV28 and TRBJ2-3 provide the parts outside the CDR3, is DVKVTQSSRYLVKRTGEKVFLECVQDMDHENMFWYRQDPGLGLRLIYFSYDVKMKEKGDIPEGYSVSREKKERFSLILESASTNQTSMYLCASSLEGQRRTDTQYFGPGTRLTVL.

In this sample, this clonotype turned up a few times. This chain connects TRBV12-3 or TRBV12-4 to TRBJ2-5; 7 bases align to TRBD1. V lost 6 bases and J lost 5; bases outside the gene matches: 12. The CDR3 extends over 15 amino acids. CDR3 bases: TGTGCCAGCAGCCATGGACAGGAAACCGCGGAGACCCAGTACTTC. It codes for CASSHGQETAETQYF.